The text below deals with one TCR beta chain. Its target is unknown. The data originate from a study of T cell repertoires in cytomegalovirus infection. Turning to the study itself: Alongside well-studied HLA-B-restricted CMV epitopes, recently identified HLA-C-restricted CMV epitopes were also used. TCR beta signatures that were public indicated CMV infection and matching HLA type. General observations from the study: Dominating the ex vivo response were TCR beta clonotypes that were CMV-specific and HLA-C-restricted.

Each CDR3 protein is one row after TCRdb ran MiXCR on the reads. This table has about 500,000 distinct CDR3 sequences, 30% to 35% appearing once. Germline loops: CDR1 KGHSH, CDR2 LQKENI. The CDR3 totals 14 residues. The trim removed 6 bases at V and 0 bases at J, leaving 2 bases unmatched. V usage is TRBV18 and J usage is TRBJ2-1; 7 nucleotides agree with TRBD2. Sequences were derived from cultured PBMCs, sampled from culture after CMV antigen stimulation. This sequence originates from a human donor in good health (CMV status not recorded). Some clones in this sample may be carry-over from other donors' samples. The CDR3 here is CASSASGSYNEQFF. DNA for the CDR3: TGTGCCAGCTCGGCTAGCGGCTCCTACAATGAGCAGTTCTTC.